Each of the 12 T cell receptor beta chains below was sequenced from the same sample in a study of cytomegalovirus exposure and HLA in healthy donors. Researchers ran the PCR with 60 Vbeta and 13 Jbeta primers. Using immunoSEQ multiplex PCR, the repertoire was profiled, and TCRdb retains in-frame clones only, with some absent. The data show roughly 110,000 clones, about 70% seen once. The sample taken for sequencing was PBMCs. These receptors all stem from a human donor in good health.

The V gene is TRBV15, the J gene TRBJ2-3; tentatively, D is TRBD1 (5 bases). The CDR3 has 13 amino acids. Germline V gene lookup returns CDR1 LNHNV and CDR2 YYDKDF (reference sequence). V lost 3 bases to trimming and J lost 8 bases, with 12 bases between them. The CDR3 DNA is TGTGCCACCAGCAGGGCTAGGGGTGGTACGCAGTATTTT. As protein: CATSRARGGTQYF.

This clone has more than one count but fewer than ten. The CDR3 nucleotides read TGTGCCAGCAGCTTTACTAGCGGTCAAGAGACCCAGTACTTC. It translates to CASSFTSGQETQYF. V gene TRBV11-2 combines with J gene TRBJ2-5; 8 bases are shared with TRBD2. Trimming removed 3 bases from V and 2 bases from J; junction bases left unmatched: 2. The CDR3 has 14 residues. Germline V lookup: CDR1 SGHAT, CDR2 FQNNGV. The whole variable domain, filled in from reference TRBV11-2 and TRBJ2-5, reads EAGVAQSPRYKIIEKRQSVAFWCNPISGHATLYWYQQILGQGPKLLIQFQNNGVVDDSQLPKDRFSAERLKGVDSTLKIQPAKLEDSAVYLCASSFTSGQETQYFGPGTRLLVL.

This rearrangement joins TRBV30 to TRBJ1-1, with D unclear. The ends were cut back, 7 bases at V and 0 bases at J, with 12 bases in the middle. Germline CDR1 GTSNPN, CDR2 SVGIG (reference sequence). This CDR3 is built from 13 residues. The CDR3, as DNA: TGTGCCTTGAGGAGAGGGATGAACACTGAAGCTTTCTTT. Translation gives CALRRGMNTEAFF.

The chain employs TRBV12-5 and TRBJ2-3; TRBD2 matches 8 bases. Trimming removed 6 bases from V and 5 bases from J; junction bases left unmatched: 7. CDR3 length: 14 amino acids. Germline values: CDR1 LGHNT, CDR2 FRNRAP. CDR3 sequence reads: CASGTGLAGDTQYF. The DNA of the CDR3 is TGTGCTAGTGGCACCGGACTAGCAGGAGATACGCAGTATTTT.

This clone occurred a few times. The chain is built from TRBV7-3 and TRBJ2-2; the D gene is possibly TRBD1 (5 bases). The CDR3 contains 15 residues. The germline V gene encodes CDR1 SGHTA and CDR2 FQGTGA. Trimming pared 10 bases from V and 8 bases from J, leaving 23 bases between. This CDR3 reads CATLGLGAFEGELFF. Here the CDR3 DNA reads TGTGCCACCCTCGGGTTAGGGGCGTTCGAGGGGGAGCTGTTTTTT.

V gene TRBV7-8 combines with J gene TRBJ2-7, with TRBD2 matching 12 bases. This CDR3 is 16 amino acids long. The germline V gene encodes CDR1 SGHVS and CDR2 FQNEAQ. With 5 bases clipped from V and 11 bases from J, the junction kept 16 bases outside the gene matches. CDR3: CASSPRGGKTSGRKYF. CDR3 DNA: TGTGCCAGCAGCCCCAGGGGGGGGAAGACTAGCGGGAGAAAGTACTTC.

The chain links TRBV15 to TRBJ1-2; TRBD1 matches 9 bases. With V trimmed by 0 bases and J by 4 bases, 6 bases remained unmatched. Germline V gene lookup returns CDR1 LNHNV and CDR2 YYDKDF (reference sequence). The CDR3 is 16 amino acids. The CDR3 nucleotides read TGTGCCACCAGCAGAGATTTCTGGGGACAGGGCTATGGCTACACCTTC. Its protein is CATSRDFWGQGYGYTF.

The V call is TRBV28, the J call TRBJ1-1; 8 bases match TRBD1. The CDR3 loop spans 14 amino acids. Germline lookup yields CDR1 MDHEN and CDR2 SYDVKM. J gave up 4 bases and V 2 bases, and 3 bases lay outside the gene matches. CDR3 coding DNA: TGTGCCAGCAGTTTACGGACAGGGTTCACTGAAGCTTTCTTT. Amino acid sequence: CASSLRTGFTEAFF. Full variable domain (outside the CDR3, taken from reference TRBV28 and TRBJ1-1): DVKVTQSSRYLVKRTGEKVFLECVQDMDHENMFWYRQDPGLGLRLIYFSYDVKMKEKGDIPEGYSVSREKKERFSLILESASTNQTSMYLCASSLRTGFTEAFFGQGTRLTVV.

The CDR3 region has the DNA TGTGCCAGCAGCGTAGACGGGTCGTACCAAGAGACCCAGTACTTC. It is translated as CASSVDGSYQETQYF. The chain is built from TRBV9 and TRBJ2-5; D is uncertain. The CDR3 totals 15 residues. The germline V gene encodes CDR1 SGDLS and CDR2 YYNGEE. V lost 0 bases and J lost 0, with 9 bases in between. Variable domain in full (rest from reference TRBV9 and TRBJ2-5): DSGVTQTPKHLITATGQRVTLRCSPRSGDLSVYWYQQSLDQGLQFLIQYYNGEERAKGNILERFSAQQFPDLHSELNLSSLELGDSALYFCASSVDGSYQETQYFGPGTRLLVL.

The rearrangement joins TRBV7-9 to TRBJ1-6; unclear D gene. The CDR3 has 15 residues. Trimming stripped 0 bases from V and 8 bases from J, with 11 bases between. Germline loops: CDR1 SEHNR, CDR2 FQNEAQ (reference sequence). The CDR3 DNA follows: TGTGCCAGCAGCTTAGCGCAACACGGGGATTCACCCCTCCACTTT. Protein: CASSLAQHGDSPLHF.

The genes are TRBV7-2 and TRBJ2-3; weak D call: TRBD2 (6 bases). From germline, CDR1 is SGHTA and CDR2 FQGNSA. CDR3 length equals 16 residues. Trimming cost V 5 bases and J 4 bases, with 19 bases left between them. The CDR3 coding sequence is TGTGCCAGCAGCCCCGATGTCGGGAGTCGGTCAGATACGCAGTATTTT. This encodes CASSPDVGSRSDTQYF. The entire variable domain, with the rest obtained from reference TRBV7-2 and TRBJ2-3, is as follows: GAGVSQSPSNKVTEKGKDVELRCDPISGHTALYWYRQSLGQGLEFLIYFQGNSAPDKSGLPSDRFSAERTGGSVSTLTIQRTQQEDSAVYLCASSPDVGSRSDTQYFGPGTRLTVL.

This chain joins TRBV2 and TRBJ2-5; 7 nucleotides align to TRBD1. Trimming at V came to 7 bases and at J to 4 bases, leaving 9 bases not matched to a gene. The CDR3 consists of 14 residues. Germline lookup yields CDR1 SNHLY and CDR2 FYNNEI. The CDR3 spells CASTQRGLGETQYF. CDR3 coding DNA: TGTGCCAGCACACAAAGGGGGCTAGGAGAGACCCAGTACTTC.